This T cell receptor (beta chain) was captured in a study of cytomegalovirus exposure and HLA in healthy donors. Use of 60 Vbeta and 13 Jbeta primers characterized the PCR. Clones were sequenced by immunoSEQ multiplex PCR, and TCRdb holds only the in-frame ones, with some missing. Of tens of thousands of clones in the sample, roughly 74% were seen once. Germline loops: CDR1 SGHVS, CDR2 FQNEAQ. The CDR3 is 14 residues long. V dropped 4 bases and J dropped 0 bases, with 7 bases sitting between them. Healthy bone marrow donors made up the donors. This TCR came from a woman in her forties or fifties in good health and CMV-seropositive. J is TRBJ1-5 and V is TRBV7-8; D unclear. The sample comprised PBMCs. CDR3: CASSSAYSNQPQHF. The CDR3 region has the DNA TGTGCCAGCAGCTCAGCCTATAGCAATCAGCCCCAGCATTTT. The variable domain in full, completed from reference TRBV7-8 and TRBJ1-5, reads GAGVSQSPRYKVAKRGQDVALRCDPISGHVSLFWYQQALGQGPEFLTYFQNEAQLDKSGLPSDRFFAERPEGSVSTLKIQRTQQEDSAVYLCASSSAYSNQPQHFGDGTRLSIL.